This T cell receptor (beta chain) was found in a study of post-analysis software for immune sequencing data (dated by TCRdb to the mid-2010s). For context, the study as a whole: Disease courses on record covered relapsing-remitting, secondary progressive and progressive-relapsing multiple sclerosis, though some patients had no subtype annotation. The patient repertoires were set against roughly eleven previously published healthy control repertoires from donors whose ages ranged from roughly 6 to 25 years. A subset of samples was prepared in parallel using single-end sample barcoding, then pooled and co-amplified after Illumina adapter ligation.

Reading from cysteine to phenylalanine, the CDR3 counts 15 amino acids. The kept DNA is CDR3 alone, 45 bases in frame from the first base. At the junction V is shortened by 1 base and J by 7 bases, with 11 bases in between. The CDR1 and CDR2 encoded by the germline V gene are MGHRA and YSYEKL. To demonstrate the VDJtools post-analysis software, TCR beta repertoires were profiled from the peripheral blood of about 13 young patients with multiple sclerosis. The multiple sclerosis patients were children and adolescents between about 6 and 16 years of age. The receptor library was made with PCR. The run used an Illumina HiSeq 2500. To reduce PCR and sequencing biases, unique molecular identifiers were incorporated into the TCR beta cDNA libraries. Every 1 to 10 million input T cells yielded approximately 500,000 cDNA molecules, meaning each molecule approximated one T cell. The same protocol used for the earlier healthy control dataset was applied to prepare and sequence the patient libraries. Within a given batch, samples were prepared together, multiplexed and sequenced on the same HiSeq lane. In the authors' own workflow: MIGEC was used to process the raw barcoded reads, and molecular identifier groups with only a single read were discarded before consensus assembly and CDR3 extraction. Clonotype tables were post-analysed with VDJtools, and diversity was normalized by down-sampling all datasets to the smallest sample size. Repertoire overlap clustering matched CDR3 amino acid but not nucleotide sequences to correct batch-related cross-sample contamination. The raw public data were reprocessed by TCRdb itself: fastp quality trimming at Q25, MiXCR clonotype calling, in-frame beta chains only. Every distinct CDR3 protein forms one entry, paired with its most common genes and DNA. These V and J calls are TCRdb output, not the study's own analysis. This sample is represented by 750,000 to 950,000 distinct CDR3 sequences; around 45% of them were singletons. The ten largest account for roughly 4.9% of the sample.

What the research found in general, with its limitations: Patients showed significantly higher frequencies than controls for a handful of TRBV segments, among them TRBV5-6, TRBV5-1 and TRBV20-1. The multiple sclerosis patient group was slightly younger than the control group. Direct clustering with F measure showed strong co-clustering of samples prepared in the same batch, prompting a batch-effect correction. Normalized Chao1 diversity was significantly lower in multiple sclerosis patients than controls, suggesting substantial peripheral T-cell clonal expansion.

Concerning this clonotype itself: This receptor's antigen is unknown. No much larger clone is present one base from it, and per-base qualities are unavailable.

Sequenced input: blood. The clonotype originates from a girl aged 5 to 17 with multiple sclerosis. The rearrangement combines TRBV4-1 with TRBJ1-6; the D gene is possibly TRBD1, with 6 bases matching. The nucleotide sequence reads as follows: TGCGCCAGCAGCCAAGGTGGACAGACCAATTCACCCCTCCACTTT. Translated, it reads CASSQGGQTNSPLHF.